The rows below give T cell receptor beta chains drawn from one sample of a study of T cells in Graves' hyperthyroidism and ophthalmopathy. MiXCR, applied by TCRdb to the multiplex PCR reads, yields one record per CDR3 protein. Here the sample spans about 720,000 distinct CDR3 sequences, roughly 17% being singletons. The sample consisted of blood. The receptors come from a man younger than 35 with Graves' hyperthyroidism. Both conserved end residues are part of each CDR3. The order of the fields is V gene, J gene, clone size, D gene, CDR3 DNA, CDR3 protein. A D gene is named only where the DNA matches it firmly. Clone size is not always given. Where it is, it says once, few, many or a class for expanded clones.

>TRBV28|TRBJ2-7|many|NA
TGTGCCAGCAGTTGGCGGAGTCGTACCTACGAGCAGTACTTC
CASSWRSRTYEQYF
>TRBV9|TRBJ2-2|NA|TRBD2
TGTGCCAGCCATTCCGGGACTACCAACACCGGGGAGCTGTTTTTT
CASHSGTTNTGELFF
>TRBV18|TRBJ1-1|many|NA
TGTGCCAGCTCCGACGGATCGAACACTGAAGCTTTCTTT
CASSDGSNTEAFF
>TRBV7-8|TRBJ2-3|many|NA
TGTGCCAGCAGCTTTATCCCTCCAGATACGCAGTATTTT
CASSFIPPDTQYF
>TRBV19|TRBJ1-2|NA|TRBD1
TGTGCCAGTACCGGGACAGTTCGTGGCTACACCTTC
CASTGTVRGYTF
>TRBV15|TRBJ2-3|many|NA
TGTGCCACCAGCAGGACTCTGGGATCCGATACGCAGTATTTT
CATSRTLGSDTQYF
>TRBV19|TRBJ2-3|NA|NA
TGTGCCAGTAGTATAACGGCAGGGACCACAGATACGCAGTATTTT
CASSITAGTTDTQYF
>TRBV12-5|TRBJ2-7|NA|NA
TGTGCTAGTGGTTCTCAGAGCTCCTACGAGCAGTACTTC
CASGSQSSYEQYF
>TRBV19|TRBJ2-2|NA|NA
TGTGCCGGGGGAGAGCCCTACACCGGGGAGCTGTTTTTT
CAGGEPYTGELFF
>TRBV6-2/TRBV6-3|TRBJ2-1|few|NA
TGTGCCAGCAGTTACTCGATAATCAGAACTACCTCTACCTACAATAAGCAGTTCTTC
CASSYSIIRTTSTYNKQFF
>TRBV20-1|TRBJ2-1|few|NA
TGCAGTGCTAGATGGGCTAGCCGAGTAAATGAGCAGTTCTTC
CSARWASRVNEQFF
>TRBV28|TRBJ2-1|many|NA
TGTGCCATCGCCGCGAGGGTGGGGTTGGGCTATGAGCAGTTCTTC
CAIAARVGLGYEQFF
>TRBV19|TRBJ1-1|few|NA
TGTGCCAGTTCCGACACGGCGAACACTGAAGCTTTCTTT
CASSDTANTEAFF
>TRBV2|TRBJ2-1|many|NA
TGTGCCAGCAGTGAAAGCCTGGGACTCCCATCCTACAATGAGCAGTTCTTC
CASSESLGLPSYNEQFF
>TRBV9|TRBJ1-2|NA|NA
TGTGCCAGCAGCATTCGGGACAACTATGGCTACACCTTC
CASSIRDNYGYTF
>TRBV28|TRBJ2-4|few|TRBD1
TGTGCCAGCACCCTCCGGACAGGGGAAAACATTCAGTACTTC
CASTLRTGENIQYF
>TRBV6-1|TRBJ1-1|many|NA
TGTGCCAGCAGTGGGGATTGGTTCTACACTGAAGCTTTCTTT
CASSGDWFYTEAFF
>TRBV12-3/TRBV12-4|TRBJ1-6|many|NA
TGTGCCAGCACCCTGGGGGGGGCAGGTAATTCACCCCTCCACTTT
CASTLGGAGNSPLHF
>TRBV2|TRBJ1-6|many|NA
TGTGCCAGCAGGTGGACGGAATCCTATAATTCACCCCTCCACTTT
CASRWTESYNSPLHF
>TRBV11-3|TRBJ2-1|NA|TRBD2
TGTGCCAGCAGCGATGGGACTAGCGGGTACAGTGAGCAGTTCTTC
CASSDGTSGYSEQFF
>TRBV20-1|TRBJ2-5|many|NA
TGCAGTGCTAGGGGAGGGGGTCAGGAGACCCAGTACTTC
CSARGGGQETQYF
>TRBV3-1|TRBJ2-5|few|TRBD2
TGTGCCAGCAGCCAAGATCCAGCGGGGACGATCCAAGAGACCCAGTACTTC
CASSQDPAGTIQETQYF
>TRBV7-2|TRBJ2-7|few|TRBD1
TGTGCCAGCAGCTTAGCGGGGACAGCGACCTACGAGCAGTACTTC
CASSLAGTATYEQYF
>TRBV28|TRBJ2-7|many|NA
TGTGCCAGCAGTAAAAGGGGGAGGAAAAACTACGAGCAGTACTTC
CASSKRGRKNYEQYF
>TRBV10-3|TRBJ2-3|NA|NA
TGTGCCATCAGTGACCGACAGGCCCCTAGCACAGATACGCAGTATTTT
CAISDRQAPSTDTQYF
>TRBV6-4|TRBJ1-5|NA|NA
TGTGCCAGCAAGAAAGGGGAGAGCAATCAGCCCCAGCATTTT
CASKKGESNQPQHF
>TRBV9|TRBJ2-7|few|NA
TGTGCCAGCAGCGGTAAGGACAACTCCTACGAGCAGTACTTC
CASSGKDNSYEQYF
>TRBV12-3/TRBV12-4|TRBJ1-4|many|TRBD1
TGTGCCAGCTCACAGGGGCGTGCAACTAATGAAAAACTGTTTTTT
CASSQGRATNEKLFF
>TRBV12-3/TRBV12-4|TRBJ2-3|few|NA
TGTGCCAGCAGTTTTTTCAGGACAGATACGCAGTATTTT
CASSFFRTDTQYF
>TRBV24-1|TRBJ2-5|many|TRBD2
TGTGCCACCAGTGGGACTAGCTGGGGGACCCAGTACTTC
CATSGTSWGTQYF
>TRBV28|TRBJ1-2|many|NA
TGTGCCAGCAGCCCCCCAGGGGCGGCTTACTATGGCTACACCTTC
CASSPPGAAYYGYTF
>TRBV4-1|TRBJ2-7|NA|NA
TGCGCCAGCAGCCAAGATAAGGGGCGGTACTACGAGCAGTACTTC
CASSQDKGRYYEQYF
>TRBV19|TRBJ2-3|few|NA
TGTGCCAGTAGTACAAATTCAGGCACAGATACGCAGTATTTT
CASSTNSGTDTQYF
>TRBV2|TRBJ2-3|few|TRBD1
TGTGCCAGCAGTCCGACTCAGACAGGGGGCCTTAGCACAGATACGCAGTATTTT
CASSPTQTGGLSTDTQYF
>TRBV7-3|TRBJ1-2|many|NA
TGTGCCAGCAGCTTAGGGGGTTACTATGGCTACACCTTC
CASSLGGYYGYTF
>TRBV12-3/TRBV12-4|TRBJ2-3|many|NA
TGTGCCAGCAGTTTGGAACAGCAGGATACGCAGTATTTT
CASSLEQQDTQYF
>TRBV6-5|TRBJ1-1|many|NA
TGTGCCAGCAGTTACAGGGGTGGGACTGAAGCTTTCTTT
CASSYRGGTEAFF
>TRBV2|TRBJ2-5|many|NA
TGTGCCAGCATGGGACCCCAAGAGACCCAGTACTTC
CASMGPQETQYF
>TRBV6-2/TRBV6-3|TRBJ2-1|many|NA
TGTGCCAGCACCACAGGGTACAATGAGCAGTTCTTC
CASTTGYNEQFF
>TRBV2|TRBJ2-1|many|TRBD1
TGTGCCATCCTCAGGACAGGGGGCAGGAATGAGCAGTTCTTC
CAILRTGGRNEQFF
>TRBV20-1|TRBJ2-7|NA|NA
TGCAGTGCACACCCAGGGGCCGAAATAAGCTACGAGCAGTACTTC
CSAHPGAEISYEQYF
>TRBV12-3/TRBV12-4|TRBJ1-2|few|TRBD1
TGTGCCAGCAGTAAGGACAGGGACGGCTATGGCTACACCTTC
CASSKDRDGYGYTF
>TRBV11-2|TRBJ2-5|many|TRBD2
TGTGCCAGCAGCTTAGAGCCGGGACTAGTAAGCGAGACCCAGTACTTC
CASSLEPGLVSETQYF
>TRBV29-1|TRBJ1-1|NA|TRBD1
TGCAGCGTTGAGAACCTCTTAGGTACGTGGACAGGGAACACTGAAGCTTTCTTT
CSVENLLGTWTGNTEAFF
>TRBV7-8|TRBJ2-2|NA|TRBD2
TGTGCCAGCAGCTCCCGACTAGCGGGGAACACCGGGGAGCTGTTTTTT
CASSSRLAGNTGELFF
>TRBV20-1|TRBJ2-3|many|NA
TGCAGTGCCCCCGGACGCTTTTTAACAGATACGCAGTATTTT
CSAPGRFLTDTQYF
>TRBV27|TRBJ1-1|many|NA
TGTGCCAGCAGTCGAGCCGACGGGAAGACTGAAGCTTTCTTT
CASSRADGKTEAFF
>TRBV4-1|TRBJ2-2|NA|NA
TGCGCCAGCAGCCGGACTCTGGCGACTTTGAACACCGGGGAGCTGTTTTTT
CASSRTLATLNTGELFF